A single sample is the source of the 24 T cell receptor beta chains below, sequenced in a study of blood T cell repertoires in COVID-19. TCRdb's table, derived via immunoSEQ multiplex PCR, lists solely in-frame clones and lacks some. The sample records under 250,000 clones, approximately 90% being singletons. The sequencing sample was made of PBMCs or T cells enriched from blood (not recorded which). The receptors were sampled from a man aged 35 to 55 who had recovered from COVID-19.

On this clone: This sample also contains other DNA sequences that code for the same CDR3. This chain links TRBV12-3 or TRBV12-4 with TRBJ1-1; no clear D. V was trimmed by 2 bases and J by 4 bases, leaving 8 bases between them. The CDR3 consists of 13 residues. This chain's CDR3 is CASSLFGGTEAFF. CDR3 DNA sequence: TGTGCCAGCAGTTTATTCGGAGGCACTGAAGCTTTCTTT.

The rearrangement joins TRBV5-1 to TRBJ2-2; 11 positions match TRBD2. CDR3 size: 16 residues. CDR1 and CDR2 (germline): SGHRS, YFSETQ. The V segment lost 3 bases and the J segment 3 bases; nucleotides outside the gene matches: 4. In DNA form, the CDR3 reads TGCGCCAGCAGCTCCAAGACTAGCGGGGACACCGGGGAGCTGTTTTTT. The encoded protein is CASSSKTSGDTGELFF. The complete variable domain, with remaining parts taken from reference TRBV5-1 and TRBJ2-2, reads KAGVTQTPRYLIKTRGQQVTLSCSPISGHRSVSWYQQTPGQGLQFLFEYFSETQRNKGNFPGRFSGRQFSNSRSEMNVSTLELGDSALYLCASSSKTSGDTGELFFGEGSRLTVL.

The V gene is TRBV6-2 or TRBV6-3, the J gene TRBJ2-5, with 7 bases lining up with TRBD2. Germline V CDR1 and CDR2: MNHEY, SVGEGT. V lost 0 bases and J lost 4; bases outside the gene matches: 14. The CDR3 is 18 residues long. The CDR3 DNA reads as TGTGCCAGCAGTTACTCACCCTTGGGGCGGGAGATTGGAGAGACCCAGTACTTC. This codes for CASSYSPLGREIGETQYF.

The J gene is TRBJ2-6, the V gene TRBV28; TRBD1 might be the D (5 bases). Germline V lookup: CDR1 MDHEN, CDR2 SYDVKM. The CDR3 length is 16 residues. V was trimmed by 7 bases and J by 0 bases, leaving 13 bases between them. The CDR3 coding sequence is TGTGCCAGCACAAGACAGATTACCTCTGGGGCCAACGTCCTGACTTTC. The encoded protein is CASTRQITSGANVLTF.

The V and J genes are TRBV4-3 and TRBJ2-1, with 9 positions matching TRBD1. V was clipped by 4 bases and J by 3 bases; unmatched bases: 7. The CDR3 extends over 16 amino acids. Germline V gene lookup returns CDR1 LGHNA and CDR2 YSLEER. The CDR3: CASSRWDREVYNEQFF. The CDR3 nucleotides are TGCGCCAGCAGCCGATGGGACAGGGAAGTCTACAATGAGCAGTTCTTC.

For the CDR3, the DNA is TGTGCCAGCAGTTTACGACCGAGCGGGGGGGCCGTCGAGCAGTACTTC. Translated: CASSLRPSGGAVEQYF. The rearrangement links TRBV27 to TRBJ2-7, with 10 bases fitting TRBD2. V lost 2 bases and J lost 6; bases outside the gene matches: 10. The CDR3 is made up of 16 amino acids. Germline V gene data show CDR1 as MNHEY and CDR2 as SMNVEV (reference sequence).

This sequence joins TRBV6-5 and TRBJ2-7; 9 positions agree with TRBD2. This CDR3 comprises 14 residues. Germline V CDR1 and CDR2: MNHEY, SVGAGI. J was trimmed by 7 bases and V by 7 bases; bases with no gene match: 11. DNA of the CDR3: TGTGCCAGCATCCGACTAGCGGAGGCCTCTGAGCAGTACTTC. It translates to CASIRLAEASEQYF.

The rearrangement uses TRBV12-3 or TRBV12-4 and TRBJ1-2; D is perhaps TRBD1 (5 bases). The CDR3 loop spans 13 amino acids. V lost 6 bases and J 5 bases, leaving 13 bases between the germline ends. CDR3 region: CASRPGTQYGYTF. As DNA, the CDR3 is TGTGCCAGCAGACCCGGGACTCAGTATGGCTACACCTTC.

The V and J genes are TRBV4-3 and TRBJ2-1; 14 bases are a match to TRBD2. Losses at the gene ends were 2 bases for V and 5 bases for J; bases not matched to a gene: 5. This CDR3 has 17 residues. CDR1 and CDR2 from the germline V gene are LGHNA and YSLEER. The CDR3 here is CASSQPGLAGGDNEQFF. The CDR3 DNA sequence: TGCGCCAGCAGCCAACCTGGACTAGCGGGGGGTGACAATGAGCAGTTCTTC.

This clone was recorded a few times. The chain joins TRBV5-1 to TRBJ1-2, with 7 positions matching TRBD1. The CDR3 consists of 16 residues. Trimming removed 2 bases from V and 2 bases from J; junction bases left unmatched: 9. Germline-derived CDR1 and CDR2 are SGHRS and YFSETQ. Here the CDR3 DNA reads TGCGCCAGCAGCTTCAACCAAGAGGGACAGAACTATGGCTACACCTTC. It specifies CASSFNQEGQNYGYTF.

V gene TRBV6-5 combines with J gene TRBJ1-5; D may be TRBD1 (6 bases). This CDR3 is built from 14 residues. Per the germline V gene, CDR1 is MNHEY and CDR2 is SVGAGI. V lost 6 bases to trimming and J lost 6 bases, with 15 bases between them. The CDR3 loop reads CASRTGQEGQPQHF. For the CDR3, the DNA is TGTGCCAGCAGGACGGGACAAGAGGGTCAGCCCCAGCATTTT.

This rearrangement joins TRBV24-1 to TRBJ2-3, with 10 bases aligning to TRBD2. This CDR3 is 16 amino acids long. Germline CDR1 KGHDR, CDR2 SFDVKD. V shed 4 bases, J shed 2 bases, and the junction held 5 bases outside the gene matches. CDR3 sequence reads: CATSDGSGGPTDTQYF. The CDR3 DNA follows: TGTGCCACCAGTGACGGTAGCGGGGGGCCCACAGATACGCAGTATTTT.

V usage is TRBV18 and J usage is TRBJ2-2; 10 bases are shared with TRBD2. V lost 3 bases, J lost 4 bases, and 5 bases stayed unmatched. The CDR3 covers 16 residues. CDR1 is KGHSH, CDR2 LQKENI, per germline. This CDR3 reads CASSPEAGGSTGELFF. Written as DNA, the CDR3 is TGTGCCAGCTCACCCGAAGCGGGAGGGAGCACCGGGGAGCTGTTTTTT. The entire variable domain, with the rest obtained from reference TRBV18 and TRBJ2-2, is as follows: NAGVMQNPRHLVRRRGQEARLRCSPMKGHSHVYWYRQLPEEGLKFMVYLQKENIIDESGMPKERFSAEFPKEGPSILRIQQVVRGDSAAYFCASSPEAGGSTGELFFGEGSRLTVL.

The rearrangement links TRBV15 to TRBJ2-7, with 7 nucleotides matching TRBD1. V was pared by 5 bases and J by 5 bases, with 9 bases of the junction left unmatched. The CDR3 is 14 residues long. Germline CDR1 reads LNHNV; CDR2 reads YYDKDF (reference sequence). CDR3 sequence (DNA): TGTGCCACCAGCCGACACAGGGGAAACAACGAGCAGTACTTC. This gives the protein CATSRHRGNNEQYF.

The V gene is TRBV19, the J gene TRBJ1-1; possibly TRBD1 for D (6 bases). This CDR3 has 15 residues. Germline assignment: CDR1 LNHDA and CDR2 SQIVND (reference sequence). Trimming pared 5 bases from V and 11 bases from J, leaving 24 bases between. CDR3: CASSLWTVSGEGAFF. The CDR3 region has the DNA TGTGCCAGTAGTCTCTGGACAGTCTCAGGGGAGGGGGCTTTCTTT.

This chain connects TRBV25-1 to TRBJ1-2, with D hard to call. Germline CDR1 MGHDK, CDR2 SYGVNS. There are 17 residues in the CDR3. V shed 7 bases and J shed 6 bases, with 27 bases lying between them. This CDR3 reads CASKKSGVNLIFNGYTF. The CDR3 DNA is TGTGCCAGCAAGAAATCAGGTGTCAACCTAATTTTTAATGGCTACACCTTC.

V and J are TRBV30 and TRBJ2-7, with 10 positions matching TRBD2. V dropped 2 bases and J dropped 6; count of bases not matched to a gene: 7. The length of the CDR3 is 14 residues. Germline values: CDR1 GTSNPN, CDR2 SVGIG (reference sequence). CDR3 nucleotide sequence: TGTGCCTGGAGTCCGGGACTAGCGCCTGGCGAGCAGTACTTC. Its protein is CAWSPGLAPGEQYF.

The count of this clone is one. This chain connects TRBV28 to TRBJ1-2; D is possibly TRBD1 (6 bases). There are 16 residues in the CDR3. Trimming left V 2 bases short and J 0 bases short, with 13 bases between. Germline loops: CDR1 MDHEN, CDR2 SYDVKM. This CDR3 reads CASSLPLQGPNYGYTF. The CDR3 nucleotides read TGTGCCAGCAGTTTACCTCTACAGGGCCCTAACTATGGCTACACCTTC.

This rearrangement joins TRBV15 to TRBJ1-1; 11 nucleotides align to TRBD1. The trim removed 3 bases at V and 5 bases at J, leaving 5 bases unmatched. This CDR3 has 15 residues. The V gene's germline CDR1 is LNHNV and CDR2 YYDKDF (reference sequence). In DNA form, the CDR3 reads TGTGCCACCAGCAGGGACAGGGGGCCGTGGACTGAAGCTTTCTTT. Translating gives CATSRDRGPWTEAFF.

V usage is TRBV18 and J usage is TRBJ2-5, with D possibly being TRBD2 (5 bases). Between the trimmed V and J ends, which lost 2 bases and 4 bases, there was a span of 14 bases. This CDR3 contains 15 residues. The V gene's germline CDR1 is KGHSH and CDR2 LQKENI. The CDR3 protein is CASSPVIGRGETQYF. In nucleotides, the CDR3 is TGTGCCAGCTCACCAGTCATAGGCCGGGGAGAGACCCAGTACTTC.

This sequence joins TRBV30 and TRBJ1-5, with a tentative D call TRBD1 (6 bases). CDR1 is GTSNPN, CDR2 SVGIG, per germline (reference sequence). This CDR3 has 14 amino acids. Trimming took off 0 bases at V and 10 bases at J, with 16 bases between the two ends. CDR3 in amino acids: CAWSVRTALGPQHF. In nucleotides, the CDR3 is TGTGCCTGGAGTGTAAGGACAGCTTTAGGACCCCAGCATTTT.

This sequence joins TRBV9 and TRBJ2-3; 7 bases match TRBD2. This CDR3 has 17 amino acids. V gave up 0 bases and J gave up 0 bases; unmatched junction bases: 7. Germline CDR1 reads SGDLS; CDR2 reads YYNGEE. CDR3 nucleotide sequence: TGTGCCAGCAGCGTAGACGCTAGCGGTCCTAGCACAGATACGCAGTATTTT. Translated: CASSVDASGPSTDTQYF.

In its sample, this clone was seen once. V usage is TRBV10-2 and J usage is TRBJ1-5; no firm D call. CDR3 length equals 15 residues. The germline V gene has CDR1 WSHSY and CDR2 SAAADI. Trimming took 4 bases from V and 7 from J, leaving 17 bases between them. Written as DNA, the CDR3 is TGCGCCAGCAGTGCGCCGGAGGCGTTCGGACAGCCCCAGCATTTT. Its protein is CASSAPEAFGQPQHF.

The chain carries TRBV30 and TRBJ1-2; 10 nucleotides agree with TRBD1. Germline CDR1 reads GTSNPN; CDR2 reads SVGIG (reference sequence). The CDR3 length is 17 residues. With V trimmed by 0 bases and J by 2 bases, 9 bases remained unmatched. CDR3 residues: CAWSVGDRGPPNYGYTF. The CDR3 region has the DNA TGTGCCTGGAGTGTGGGGGACAGGGGCCCCCCAAACTATGGCTACACCTTC.